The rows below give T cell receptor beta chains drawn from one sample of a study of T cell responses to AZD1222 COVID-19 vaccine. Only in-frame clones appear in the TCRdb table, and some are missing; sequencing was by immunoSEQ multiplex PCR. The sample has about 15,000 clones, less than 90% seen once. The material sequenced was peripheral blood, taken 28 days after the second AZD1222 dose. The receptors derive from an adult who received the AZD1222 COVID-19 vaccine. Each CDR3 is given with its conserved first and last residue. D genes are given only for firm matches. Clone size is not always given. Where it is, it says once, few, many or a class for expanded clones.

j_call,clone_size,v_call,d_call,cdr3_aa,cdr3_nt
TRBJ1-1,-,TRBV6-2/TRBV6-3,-,CASSYDTGGLRAFF,TGTGCCAGCAGTTACGATACGGGGGGCTTGAGAGCTTTCTTT
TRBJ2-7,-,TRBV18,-,CASSPDHSYEQYF,TGTGCCAGCTCACCGGATCACAGCTACGAGCAGTACTTC
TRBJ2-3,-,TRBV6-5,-,CASSYSGGRTDTQYF,TGTGCCAGCAGTTACTCGGGGGGCCGCACAGATACGCAGTATTTT
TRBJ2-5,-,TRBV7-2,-,CASSLEWQETQYF,TGTGCCAGCAGCTTAGAGTGGCAAGAGACCCAGTACTTC
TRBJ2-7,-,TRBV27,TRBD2,CAASGGPTYEQYF,TGTGCCGCGTCGGGGGGACCCACCTACGAGCAGTACTTC
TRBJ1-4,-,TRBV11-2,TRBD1,CASSLMTGINEKLFF,TGTGCCAGCAGCTTAATGACAGGGATTAATGAAAAACTGTTTTTT
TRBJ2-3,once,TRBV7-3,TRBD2,CASSVTSGGTDTQYF,TGTGCCAGCAGCGTAACTAGCGGGGGCACAGATACGCAGTATTTT
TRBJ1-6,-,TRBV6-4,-,CASIWVLWTDNSPLHF,TGTGCCAGCATTTGGGTCTTGTGGACAGATAATTCACCCCTCCACTTT
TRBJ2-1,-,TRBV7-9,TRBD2,CASSRKVSGGSEQFF,TGTGCCAGCAGCCGCAAGGTTAGCGGGGGAAGTGAGCAGTTCTTC
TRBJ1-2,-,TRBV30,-,CAWIPQTPGYGYTF,TGTGCCTGGATTCCCCAGACTCCCGGATATGGCTACACCTTC
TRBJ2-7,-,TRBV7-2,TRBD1,CASSYRQGPYLPYEQYF,TGTGCCAGCAGCTACCGACAGGGTCCTTACCTTCCCTACGAGCAGTACTTC
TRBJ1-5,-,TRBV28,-,CASRTQGGQPQHF,TGTGCCAGCAGAACACAGGGTGGACAGCCCCAGCATTTT
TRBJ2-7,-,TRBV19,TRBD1,CASSYRQGAGLYEQYF,TGTGCCAGTAGTTATCGACAGGGGGCGGGCCTCTACGAGCAGTACTTC
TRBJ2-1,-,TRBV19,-,CASSLTRHEQFF,TGTGCCAGTAGTCTAACTAGACATGAGCAGTTCTTC
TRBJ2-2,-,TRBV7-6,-,CASSLRAGPSAGELFF,TGTGCCAGCAGCTTACGGGCGGGTCCCAGTGCCGGGGAGCTGTTTTTT